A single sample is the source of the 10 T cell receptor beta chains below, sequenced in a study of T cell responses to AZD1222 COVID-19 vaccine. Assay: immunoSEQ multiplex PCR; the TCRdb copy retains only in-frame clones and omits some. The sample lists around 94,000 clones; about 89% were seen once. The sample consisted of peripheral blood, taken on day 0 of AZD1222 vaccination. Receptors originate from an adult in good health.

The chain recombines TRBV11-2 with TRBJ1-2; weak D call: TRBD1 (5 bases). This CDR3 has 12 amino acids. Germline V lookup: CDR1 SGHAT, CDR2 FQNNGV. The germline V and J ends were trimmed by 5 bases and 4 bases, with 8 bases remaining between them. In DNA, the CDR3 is TGTGCCAGCAGCAAGAGGGGCTATGGCTACACCTTC. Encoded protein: CASSKRGYGYTF.

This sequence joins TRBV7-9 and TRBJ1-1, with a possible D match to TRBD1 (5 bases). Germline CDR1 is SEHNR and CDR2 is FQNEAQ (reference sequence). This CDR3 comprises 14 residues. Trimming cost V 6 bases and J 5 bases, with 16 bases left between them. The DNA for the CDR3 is TGTGCCAGCAGACCTCAGGGCTGGCAGACTGAAGCTTTCTTT. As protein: CASRPQGWQTEAFF.

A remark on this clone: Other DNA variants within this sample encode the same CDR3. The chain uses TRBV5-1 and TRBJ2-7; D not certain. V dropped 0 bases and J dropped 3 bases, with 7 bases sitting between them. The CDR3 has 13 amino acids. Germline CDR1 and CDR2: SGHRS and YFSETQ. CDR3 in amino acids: CASSLEGSYEQYF. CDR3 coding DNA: TGCGCCAGCAGCTTGGAAGGCAGCTACGAGCAGTACTTC.

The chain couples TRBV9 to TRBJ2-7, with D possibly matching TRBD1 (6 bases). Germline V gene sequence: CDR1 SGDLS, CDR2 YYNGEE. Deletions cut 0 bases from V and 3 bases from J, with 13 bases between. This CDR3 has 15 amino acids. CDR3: CASSVASDRGYEQYF. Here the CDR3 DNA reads TGTGCCAGCAGCGTAGCTTCGGACAGAGGCTACGAGCAGTACTTC.

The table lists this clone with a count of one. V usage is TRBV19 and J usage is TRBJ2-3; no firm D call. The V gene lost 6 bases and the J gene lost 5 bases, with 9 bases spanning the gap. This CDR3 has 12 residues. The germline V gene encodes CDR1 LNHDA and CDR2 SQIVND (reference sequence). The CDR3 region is CASRMSGDTQYF. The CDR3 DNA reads TGTGCCAGTAGAATGTCCGGAGATACGCAGTATTTT.

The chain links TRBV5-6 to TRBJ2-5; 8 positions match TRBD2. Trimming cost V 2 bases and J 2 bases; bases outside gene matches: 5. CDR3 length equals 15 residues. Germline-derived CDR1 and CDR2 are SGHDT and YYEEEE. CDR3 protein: CASSFLTGGQETQYF. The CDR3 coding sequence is TGTGCCAGCAGCTTTCTCACGGGGGGGCAAGAGACCCAGTACTTC.

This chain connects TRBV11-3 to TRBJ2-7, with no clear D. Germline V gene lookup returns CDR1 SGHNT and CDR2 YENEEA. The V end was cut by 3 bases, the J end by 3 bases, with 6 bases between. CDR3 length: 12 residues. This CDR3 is CASSFWNYEQYF. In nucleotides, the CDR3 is TGTGCCAGCAGCTTTTGGAACTACGAGCAGTACTTC.

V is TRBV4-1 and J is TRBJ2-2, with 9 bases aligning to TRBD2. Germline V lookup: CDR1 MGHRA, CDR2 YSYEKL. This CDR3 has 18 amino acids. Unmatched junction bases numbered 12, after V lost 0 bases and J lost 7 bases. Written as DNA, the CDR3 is TGCGCCAGCAGCCAAGACCCATCTGGTGGACTAGCGAGCGGGGAGCTGTTTTTT. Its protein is CASSQDPSGGLASGELFF.

This chain's CDR3 is CATSPANTEAFF. The CDR3 DNA reads as TGTGCCACGAGTCCCGCTAACACTGAAGCTTTCTTT. This chain links TRBV10-3 with TRBJ1-1; D is uncertain. The germline V gene encodes CDR1 ENHRY and CDR2 SYGVKD. The V end lost 10 bases, the J end lost 2 bases, and 11 bases lay between the germline ends. The CDR3 runs 12 residues.

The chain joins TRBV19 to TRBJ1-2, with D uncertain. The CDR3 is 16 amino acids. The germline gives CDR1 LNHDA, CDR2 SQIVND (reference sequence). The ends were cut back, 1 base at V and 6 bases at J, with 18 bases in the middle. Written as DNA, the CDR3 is TGTGCCAGTAGTATAGCGGCTGGCATCACCTATGATGGCTACACCTTC. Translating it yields CASSIAAGITYDGYTF.